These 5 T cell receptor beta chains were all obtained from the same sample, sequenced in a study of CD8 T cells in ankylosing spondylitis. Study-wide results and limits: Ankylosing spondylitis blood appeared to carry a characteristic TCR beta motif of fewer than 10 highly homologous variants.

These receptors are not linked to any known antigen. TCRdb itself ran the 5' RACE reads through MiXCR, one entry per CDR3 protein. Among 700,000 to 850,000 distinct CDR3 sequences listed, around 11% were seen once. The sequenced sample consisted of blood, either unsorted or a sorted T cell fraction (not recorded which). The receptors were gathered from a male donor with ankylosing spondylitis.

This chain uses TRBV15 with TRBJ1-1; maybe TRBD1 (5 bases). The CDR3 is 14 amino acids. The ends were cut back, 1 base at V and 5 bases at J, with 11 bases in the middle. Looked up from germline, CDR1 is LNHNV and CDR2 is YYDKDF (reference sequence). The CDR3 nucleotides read TGTGCCACCAGCAGAGGAACAGGAGGGACTGAAGCTTTCTTT. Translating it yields CATSRGTGGTEAFF.

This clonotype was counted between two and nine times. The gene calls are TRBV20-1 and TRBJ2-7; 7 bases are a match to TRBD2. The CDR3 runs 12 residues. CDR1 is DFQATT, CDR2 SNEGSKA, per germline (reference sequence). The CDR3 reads CSHGGSSYEQYF. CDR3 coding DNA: TGCAGCCACGGGGGGAGCTCCTACGAGCAGTACTTC.

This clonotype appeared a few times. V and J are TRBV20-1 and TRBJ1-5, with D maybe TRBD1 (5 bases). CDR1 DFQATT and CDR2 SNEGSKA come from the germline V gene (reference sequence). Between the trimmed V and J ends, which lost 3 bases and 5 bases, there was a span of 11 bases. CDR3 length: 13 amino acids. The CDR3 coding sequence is TGCAGTGCTAGGGGCAGGGTTTATCAGCCCCAGCATTTT. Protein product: CSARGRVYQPQHF.

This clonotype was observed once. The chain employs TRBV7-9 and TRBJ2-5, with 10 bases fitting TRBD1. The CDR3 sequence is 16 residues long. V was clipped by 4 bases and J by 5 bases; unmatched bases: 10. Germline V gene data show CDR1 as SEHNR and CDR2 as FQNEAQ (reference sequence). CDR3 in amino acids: CASSWGDRGPTETQYF. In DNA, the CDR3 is TGTGCCAGCAGCTGGGGGGACAGGGGTCCAACGGAGACCCAGTACTTC.

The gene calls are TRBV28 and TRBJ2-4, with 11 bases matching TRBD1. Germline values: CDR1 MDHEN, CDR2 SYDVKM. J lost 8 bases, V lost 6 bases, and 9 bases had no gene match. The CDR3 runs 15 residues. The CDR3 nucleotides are TGTGCCAGCAGCCCCGGACAGGGGGCGTTGGACATTCAGTACTTC. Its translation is CASSPGQGALDIQYF.